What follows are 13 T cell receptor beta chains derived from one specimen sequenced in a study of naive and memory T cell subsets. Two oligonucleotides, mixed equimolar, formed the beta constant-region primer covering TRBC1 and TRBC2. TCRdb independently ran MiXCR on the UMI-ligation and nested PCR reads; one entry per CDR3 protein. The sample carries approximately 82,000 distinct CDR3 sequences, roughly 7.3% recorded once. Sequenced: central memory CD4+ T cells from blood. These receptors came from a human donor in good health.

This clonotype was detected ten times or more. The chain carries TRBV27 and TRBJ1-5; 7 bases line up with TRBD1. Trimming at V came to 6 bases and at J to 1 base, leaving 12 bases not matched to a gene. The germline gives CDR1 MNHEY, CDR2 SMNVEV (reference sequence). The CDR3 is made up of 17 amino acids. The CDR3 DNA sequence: TGTGCCAGCAGCCCATACAGGGGTGTTACGAGCAATCAGCCCCAGCATTTT. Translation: CASSPYRGVTSNQPQHF.

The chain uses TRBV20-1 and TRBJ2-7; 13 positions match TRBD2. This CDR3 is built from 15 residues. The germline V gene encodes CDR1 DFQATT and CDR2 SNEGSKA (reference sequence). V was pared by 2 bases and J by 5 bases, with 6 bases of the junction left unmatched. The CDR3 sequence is CSARRTSGRGNEQYF. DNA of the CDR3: TGCAGTGCTAGAAGAACTAGCGGGAGGGGGAACGAGCAGTACTTC.

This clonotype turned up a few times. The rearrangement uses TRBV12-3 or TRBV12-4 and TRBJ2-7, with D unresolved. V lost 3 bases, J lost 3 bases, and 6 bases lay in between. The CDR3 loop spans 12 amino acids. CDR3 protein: CASSFTDYEQYF. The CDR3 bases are TGTGCCAGCAGTTTCACTGACTACGAGCAGTACTTC.

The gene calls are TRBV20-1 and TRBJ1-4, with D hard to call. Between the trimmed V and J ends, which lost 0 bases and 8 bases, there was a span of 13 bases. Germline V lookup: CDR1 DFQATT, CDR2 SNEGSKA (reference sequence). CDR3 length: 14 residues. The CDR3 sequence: CSARDPVTGEKLFF. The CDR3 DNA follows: TGCAGTGCTAGAGATCCCGTTACGGGGGAAAAACTGTTTTTT.

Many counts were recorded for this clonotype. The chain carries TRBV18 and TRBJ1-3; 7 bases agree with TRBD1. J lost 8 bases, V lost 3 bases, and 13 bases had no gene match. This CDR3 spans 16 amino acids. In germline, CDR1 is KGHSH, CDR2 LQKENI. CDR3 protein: CASSPNRQGPADTIYF. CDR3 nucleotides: TGTGCCAGCTCACCGAACCGACAGGGTCCGGCGGACACCATATATTTT.

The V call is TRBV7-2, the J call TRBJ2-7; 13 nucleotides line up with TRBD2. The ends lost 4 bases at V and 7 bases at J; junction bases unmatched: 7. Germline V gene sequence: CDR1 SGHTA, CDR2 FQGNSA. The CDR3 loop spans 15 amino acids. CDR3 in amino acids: CASSSRTSGSQEQYF. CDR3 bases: TGTGCCAGCAGCTCACGGACTAGCGGGAGTCAAGAGCAGTACTTC.

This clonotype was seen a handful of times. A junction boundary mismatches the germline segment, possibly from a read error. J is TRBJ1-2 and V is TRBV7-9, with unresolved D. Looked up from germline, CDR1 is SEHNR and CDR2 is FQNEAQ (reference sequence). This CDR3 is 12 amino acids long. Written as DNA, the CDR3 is TGTGCCAGCAGCTTAGGGGTGGCCAGCGGACGCTTC. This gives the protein CASSLGVASGRF.

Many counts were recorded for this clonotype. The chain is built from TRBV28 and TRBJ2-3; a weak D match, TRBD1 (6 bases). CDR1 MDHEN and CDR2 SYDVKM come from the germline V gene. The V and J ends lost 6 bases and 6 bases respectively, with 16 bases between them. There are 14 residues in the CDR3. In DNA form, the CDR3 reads TGTGCCAGCAGGGTGGACAGTTCGACCGATACGCAGTATTTT. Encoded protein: CASRVDSSTDTQYF.

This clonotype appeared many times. This CDR3 is CSVPNPTGTGSGGYGYTF. In nucleotides, the CDR3 is TGCAGCGTTCCGAACCCGACCGGGACAGGGTCTGGGGGGTATGGCTACACCTTC. The rearrangement links TRBV29-1 to TRBJ1-2; 9 positions agree with TRBD1. The germline V gene has CDR1 SQVTM and CDR2 ANQGSEA. V shed 5 bases and J 5 bases; nucleotides not matched to a gene: 21. The CDR3 is made up of 18 amino acids.

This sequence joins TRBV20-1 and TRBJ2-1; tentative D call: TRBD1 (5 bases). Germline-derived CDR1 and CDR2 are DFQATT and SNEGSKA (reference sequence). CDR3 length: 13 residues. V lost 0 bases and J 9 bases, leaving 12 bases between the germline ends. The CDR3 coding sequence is TGCAGTGCTAGAGACAGGGTATTCGGTGAGCAGTTCTTC. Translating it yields CSARDRVFGEQFF.

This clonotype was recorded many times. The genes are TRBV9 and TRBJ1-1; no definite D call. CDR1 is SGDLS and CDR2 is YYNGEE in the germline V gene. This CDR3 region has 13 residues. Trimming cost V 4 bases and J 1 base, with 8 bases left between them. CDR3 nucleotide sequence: TGTGCCAGCAGCACCGCCCCGAACACTGAAGCTTTCTTT. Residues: CASSTAPNTEAFF.

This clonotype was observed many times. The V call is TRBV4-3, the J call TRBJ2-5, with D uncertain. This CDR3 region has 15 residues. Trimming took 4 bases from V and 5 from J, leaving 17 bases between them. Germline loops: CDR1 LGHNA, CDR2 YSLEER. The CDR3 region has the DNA TGCGCCAGCAGCCCAGACCCCCCCAGCAAGGAGACCCAGTACTTC. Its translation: CASSPDPPSKETQYF.

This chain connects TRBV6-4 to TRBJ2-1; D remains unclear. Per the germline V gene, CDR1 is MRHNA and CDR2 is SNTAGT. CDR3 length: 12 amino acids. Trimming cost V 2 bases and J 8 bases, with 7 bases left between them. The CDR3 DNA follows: TGTGCCAGCAGTGACCCAGCGTATGAGCAGTTCTTC. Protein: CASSDPAYEQFF.